These 31 T cell receptor beta chains came from one sample sequenced in a study of beta chain features in type 1 diabetes. Investigators reverse transcribed all isolated RNA, so they sequenced expressed TCRB transcripts. Data came from immunoSEQ multiplex PCR; TCRdb stores just in-frame clones and leaves some out. The data hold some 250,000 clones, with 25% to 30% observed a single time. The sample comprised central memory CD4+ T cells from blood. These TCRs come from a man aged 25-45 years in good health.

This clone has just a few counts. The V call is TRBV29-1, the J call TRBJ2-3; either TRBD1 or TRBD2 may supply D (6 bases each). Between the trimmed V and J ends, which lost 7 bases and 1 base, there was a span of 15 bases. There are 14 residues in the CDR3. Germline V CDR1 and CDR2: SQVTM, ANQGSEA. The DNA of the CDR3 is TGCAGCGCCAACAGAAGGGGGGGCACAGATACGCAGTATTTT. Encoded protein: CSANRRGGTDTQYF.

This clone ranks as medium-sized. The chain is built from TRBV7-2 and TRBJ2-2; possibly TRBD1 for D (5 bases). Looked up from germline, CDR1 is SGHTA and CDR2 is FQGNSA. This CDR3 contains 15 residues. The ends were cut back, 4 bases at V and 6 bases at J, with 15 bases in the middle. The CDR3 nucleotides read TGTGCCAGCAGCTGGCCACAGGTTCGCCCCGGGGAGCTGTTTTTT. Translated: CASSWPQVRPGELFF.

This chain connects TRBV5-6 to TRBJ2-2; TRBD1 agrees at 7 bases. After removal of 4 bases from V and 5 bases from J, the junction contained 8 bases not matched to a gene. From germline, CDR1 is SGHDT and CDR2 YYEEEE. This CDR3 is built from 15 residues. The CDR3 nucleotides are TGTGCCAGCAGCACCCAACAGGGGTTTACCGGGGAGCTGTTTTTT. Translated: CASSTQQGFTGELFF. Full variable domain (outside the CDR3, taken from reference TRBV5-6 and TRBJ2-2): DAGVTQSPTHLIKTRGQQVTLRCSPKSGHDTVSWYQQALGQGPQFIFQYYEEEERQRGNFPDRFSGHQFPNYSSELNVNALLLGDSALYLCASSTQQGFTGELFFGEGSRLTVL.

Remarks on this clone: A read error is possible here, since a much larger clone lies one base away. This chain joins TRBV6-6 and TRBJ2-5; the D is unclear. Between the trimmed V and J ends, which lost 6 bases and 1 base, there was a span of 3 bases. Germline-derived CDR1 and CDR2 are MNHNY and SVGAGI (reference sequence). The CDR3 has 11 amino acids. CDR3 nucleotide sequence: TGTGCCAGCAGCGCCCAAGAGACCCAGTACTTC. This encodes CASSAQETQYF.

Only a few counts were recorded for this clone. The chain carries TRBV18 and TRBJ2-6; TRBD1 matches at 9 bases. Germline V CDR1 and CDR2: KGHSH, LQKENI. Germline trimming cut 8 bases from V and 4 bases from J; bases unmatched to any gene: 18. This CDR3 is built from 19 residues. The chain's CDR3 is CASLHLRGTGSSGANVLTF. DNA for the CDR3: TGTGCCAGCCTCCACCTTCGGGGGACAGGGTCTTCCGGGGCCAACGTCCTGACTTTC.

Many counts were recorded for this clone. The genes are TRBV27 and TRBJ2-1; TRBD2 agrees at 8 bases. V was clipped by 0 bases and J by 7 bases; unmatched bases: 8. CDR1 and CDR2 from the germline V gene are MNHEY and SMNVEV (reference sequence). There are 16 residues in the CDR3. CDR3 in amino acids: CASSLSVASGLNEQFF. DNA of the CDR3: TGTGCCAGCAGTTTATCAGTGGCTAGCGGGTTGAATGAGCAGTTCTTC.

This clone was seen a few times. J is TRBJ2-2 and V is TRBV5-1; tentative D call: TRBD2 (7 bases). Germline-derived CDR1 and CDR2 are SGHRS and YFSETQ. CDR3 length: 18 residues. Trimming took 4 bases from V and 6 from J, leaving 25 bases between them. CDR3 sequence (DNA): TGCGCCAGCAGCCGCTTGGAGATAAGGGGGGGCCAGGCCGGGGAGCTGTTTTTT. The encoded protein is CASSRLEIRGGQAGELFF.

The chain couples TRBV30 to TRBJ2-5, with a possible D match to TRBD2 (5 bases). The CDR3 totals 11 residues. Trimming left V 3 bases short and J 5 bases short, with 7 bases between. CDR1 is GTSNPN and CDR2 is SVGIG in the germline V gene (reference sequence). DNA for the CDR3: TGTGCCTGGAGGACGGGGGAGACCCAGTACTTC. This gives the protein CAWRTGETQYF.

This chain uses TRBV7-8 with TRBJ2-7; 8 bases fit TRBD1. The CDR3 runs 15 residues. V was clipped by 1 base and J by 1 base; unmatched bases: 3. Germline CDR1 and CDR2: SGHVS and FQNEAQ. CDR3 sequence (DNA): TGTGCCAGCAGCTTAGGACAGGGGCCTTCCTACGAGCAGTACTTC. It specifies CASSLGQGPSYEQYF.

This clone showed up just a few times. The chain combines TRBV30 with TRBJ2-1; TRBD2 agrees at 9 bases. The V gene end was trimmed by 5 bases and the J gene end by 3 bases; junction bases not matched to a gene: 14. CDR3 length: 17 amino acids. Germline V lookup: CDR1 GTSNPN, CDR2 SVGIG (reference sequence). The CDR3, as DNA: TGTGCCTGGCGAGGGGAACACCGGACTAGCGACTACAATGAGCAGTTCTTC. Its protein is CAWRGEHRTSDYNEQFF.

The chain couples TRBV27 to TRBJ2-6; the D gene is possibly TRBD2 (6 bases). The V end was cut by 9 bases, the J end by 0 bases, with 12 bases between. The germline CDR1 and CDR2 sequences are MNHEY and SMNVEV (reference sequence). This CDR3 has 15 residues. This CDR3 reads CASRRGSSGANVLTF. The CDR3 coding sequence is TGTGCCAGTAGGCGGGGAAGCTCTGGGGCCAACGTCCTGACTTTC.

In its sample, this clone was seen many times. This chain joins TRBV15 and TRBJ2-7; tentatively, D is TRBD1 or TRBD2 (5 bases each). The CDR3 consists of 18 residues. Germline CDR1 and CDR2: LNHNV and YYDKDF (reference sequence). V lost 6 bases and J lost 0, with 24 bases in between. The CDR3 loop reads CATRAGTATLGTSYEQYF. In nucleotides, the CDR3 is TGTGCCACCAGGGCAGGGACGGCGACCCTGGGCACCTCCTACGAGCAGTACTTC.

The chain links TRBV11-2 to TRBJ2-1; D possibly corresponds to TRBD2 (5 bases). CDR3 length: 14 amino acids. Trimming took off 0 bases at V and 4 bases at J, with 7 bases between the two ends. Germline CDR1 and CDR2: SGHAT and FQNNGV. CDR3 in amino acids: CASSLDGLYNEQFF. CDR3 bases: TGTGCCAGCAGCTTAGATGGACTGTACAATGAGCAGTTCTTC.

This clone was recorded a few times. This sequence joins TRBV7-2 and TRBJ2-1; D is ambiguous. V lost 4 bases, J lost 4 bases, and 8 bases lay in between. Looked up from germline, CDR1 is SGHTA and CDR2 is FQGNSA. The length of the CDR3 is 13 residues. Here the CDR3 reads CASSSDGYNEQFF. The CDR3 DNA follows: TGTGCCAGCAGCTCGGACGGGTACAATGAGCAGTTCTTC.

This clone was seen a few times. V gene TRBV6-6 combines with J gene TRBJ2-1; D assignment may be TRBD1 or TRBD2 (6 bases each). The germline CDR1 and CDR2 sequences are MNHNY and SVGAGI (reference sequence). This CDR3 contains 14 residues. V dropped 2 bases and J dropped 10 bases, with 15 bases sitting between them. CDR3 DNA: TGTGCCAGCAGTTACGGGAGGCGAGGGGGAGAGCAGTTCTTC. Its protein product is CASSYGRRGGEQFF.

This clone was observed many times. This specimen includes other DNA sequences encoding the same CDR3. V gene TRBV5-1 combines with J gene TRBJ2-1; D unclear. V was trimmed by 3 bases and J by 0 bases, leaving 7 bases between them. Germline lookup yields CDR1 SGHRS and CDR2 YFSETQ. The CDR3 contains 14 residues. The CDR3 DNA is TGCGCCAGCAGCTCTGGTATCTCCTACAATGAGCAGTTCTTC. Encoded protein: CASSSGISYNEQFF.

This chain uses TRBV7-2 with TRBJ1-4; 8 nucleotides align to TRBD1. The CDR3 is 15 residues long. Germline assignment: CDR1 SGHTA and CDR2 FQGNSA. Germline trimming cut 7 bases from V and 4 bases from J; bases unmatched to any gene: 8. This CDR3 is CASTIRTGLNEKLFF. The CDR3 coding sequence is TGTGCCAGCACCATAAGGACAGGGCTTAATGAAAAACTGTTTTTT.

This clone was observed many times. This specimen includes other DNA sequences encoding the same CDR3. The rearrangement links TRBV15 to TRBJ2-5, with D perhaps being TRBD1 or TRBD2 (5 bases each). V lost 1 base to trimming and J lost 2 bases, with 8 bases between them. Germline loops: CDR1 LNHNV, CDR2 YYDKDF (reference sequence). The length of the CDR3 is 14 residues. This CDR3 reads CATSRAGRQETQYF. CDR3 DNA: TGTGCCACCAGCAGAGCGGGACGGCAAGAGACCCAGTACTTC.

The rearrangement uses TRBV10-3 and TRBJ2-5; TRBD1 agrees at 7 bases. Unmatched junction bases numbered 2, after V lost 6 bases and J lost 1 base. CDR3 length: 13 amino acids. Germline V gives CDR1 ENHRY, CDR2 SYGVKD. For the CDR3, the DNA is TGTGCCATCAGCGGACAGGTCCAAGAGACCCAGTACTTC. Protein: CAISGQVQETQYF.

The table lists this clone with a few counts. V usage is TRBV27 and J usage is TRBJ2-3; TRBD1 aligns across 8 bases. The junction had 17 bases not matched to a gene; V was cut back by 6 bases and J by 6 bases. The CDR3 sequence is 17 residues long. The germline gives CDR1 MNHEY, CDR2 SMNVEV (reference sequence). For the CDR3, the DNA is TGTGCCAGCAGGCCGGGACAGGCCCTTCCGAAGAGTGATACGCAGTATTTT. This translates into CASRPGQALPKSDTQYF.

This clone was recorded many times. The rearrangement joins TRBV7-6 to TRBJ2-5; D is unresolved. Per the germline V gene, CDR1 is SGHVS and CDR2 is FNYEAQ. Trimming removed 5 bases at V and 3 bases at J, with 10 bases between. There are 13 residues in the CDR3. This chain's CDR3 is CASSPDPKETQYF. CDR3 bases: TGTGCCAGCAGCCCGGACCCGAAAGAGACCCAGTACTTC.

The genes are TRBV2 and TRBJ2-1; 11 bases map to TRBD2. With V trimmed by 5 bases and J by 3 bases, 3 bases remained unmatched. Germline V gene data show CDR1 as SNHLY and CDR2 as FYNNEI. CDR3 size: 15 residues. CDR3 DNA: TGTGCCAGCAGTACCGGGACTAGCGGCTACAATGAGCAGTTCTTC. Translating gives CASSTGTSGYNEQFF.

There are a few counts of this clone. The genes are TRBV5-1 and TRBJ2-1; perhaps D is TRBD1 or TRBD2 (5 bases each). Germline V gene lookup returns CDR1 SGHRS and CDR2 YFSETQ. This CDR3 contains 15 residues. V lost 5 bases and J 0 bases, leaving 12 bases between the germline ends. CDR3: CASRDGAPSYNEQFF. In DNA form, the CDR3 reads TGCGCCAGCAGGGACGGGGCCCCCTCCTACAATGAGCAGTTCTTC.

V and J are TRBV4-3 and TRBJ2-5, with D possibly TRBD1 on 5 matching bases. Germline V lookup: CDR1 LGHNA, CDR2 YSLEER. Trimming stripped 5 bases from V and 2 bases from J, with 18 bases between. The CDR3 spans 16 residues. The CDR3 coding sequence is TGCGCCAGCAGCTCAGGGCCGGCTCCCCAACAAGAGACCCAGTACTTC. Translation: CASSSGPAPQQETQYF.

This sequence joins TRBV5-4 and TRBJ1-2; D unresolved. Trimming cost V 1 base and J 0 bases, with 4 bases left between them. The CDR3 contains 13 residues. Germline CDR1 SGHNT, CDR2 YYREEE (reference sequence). The CDR3 sequence: CASSLRANYGYTF. The CDR3 DNA follows: TGTGCCAGCAGCTTGAGAGCTAACTATGGCTACACCTTC. Looking up the rest from reference TRBV5-4 and TRBJ1-2 gives the full variable domain: ETGVTQSPTHLIKTRGQQVTLRCSSQSGHNTVSWYQQALGQGPQFIFQYYREEENGRGNFPPRFSGLQFPNYSSELNVNALELDDSALYLCASSLRANYGYTFGSGTRLTVV.

This clone was seen more than once but under ten times. The chain carries TRBV14 and TRBJ2-1, with no clear D. Germline V gene sequence: CDR1 SGHDN, CDR2 FVKESK. Trimming left V 0 bases short and J 10 bases short, with 10 bases between. The CDR3 has 13 amino acids. CDR3 DNA: TGTGCCAGCAGCCAAGATTTGTCAGGCGAGCAGTTCTTC. Protein sequence: CASSQDLSGEQFF.

In the case of this clone: The sample has other DNA sequences that encode this CDR3 too. CDR3 protein: CASSLAGLAGGPDTQYF. In nucleotides, the CDR3 is TGCGCCAGCAGCTTGGCCGGACTAGCGGGAGGGCCAGATACGCAGTATTTT. This chain links TRBV5-1 with TRBJ2-3; TRBD2 aligns across 15 bases. The CDR3 runs to 17 residues. Germline trimming cut 0 bases from V and 4 bases from J; bases unmatched to any gene: 3. Germline V CDR1 and CDR2: SGHRS, YFSETQ.

The table lists this clone with a few counts. This sequence joins TRBV18 and TRBJ2-7; D possibly corresponds to TRBD2 (5 bases). This CDR3 is built from 14 residues. Germline-derived CDR1 and CDR2 are KGHSH and LQKENI. V lost 0 bases to trimming and J lost 5 bases, with 11 bases between them. For the CDR3, the DNA is TGTGCCAGCTCACCACCGGCCCTGCGGGACGAGCAGTACTTC. Its translation: CASSPPALRDEQYF. Based on the CDR3 plus reference TRBV18 and TRBJ2-7, the full variable domain is NAGVMQNPRHLVRRRGQEARLRCSPMKGHSHVYWYRQLPEEGLKFMVYLQKENIIDESGMPKERFSAEFPKEGPSILRIQQVVRGDSAAYFCASSPPALRDEQYFGPGTRLTVT.

This clone has a handful of counts. The chain employs TRBV7-2 and TRBJ2-1; D may be TRBD1 (6 bases). V was cut by 1 base and J by 6 bases, with 10 bases left in between. This CDR3 spans 14 amino acids. Germline V gene data show CDR1 as SGHTA and CDR2 as FQGNSA. The CDR3 loop is CASSLDRVGNEQFF. Here the CDR3 DNA reads TGTGCCAGCAGCTTAGACAGGGTAGGCAATGAGCAGTTCTTC.

The chain has TRBV7-2 and TRBJ2-3, with D perhaps TRBD1 (6 bases). The CDR3 covers 13 residues. Germline V gene sequence: CDR1 SGHTA, CDR2 FQGNSA. V was cut by 5 bases and J by 5 bases, with 11 bases left in between. As DNA, the CDR3 is TGTGCCAGCAGCGGGTGGGGGCAAGATACGCAGTATTTT. This encodes CASSGWGQDTQYF. Variable domain in full (rest from reference TRBV7-2 and TRBJ2-3): GAGVSQSPSNKVTEKGKDVELRCDPISGHTALYWYRQSLGQGLEFLIYFQGNSAPDKSGLPSDRFSAERTGGSVSTLTIQRTQQEDSAVYLCASSGWGQDTQYFGPGTRLTVL.

The gene calls are TRBV9 and TRBJ2-3; tentative D call: TRBD2 (6 bases). This CDR3 spans 15 amino acids. With 4 bases removed from V and 3 bases from J, the gap between germline ends came to 15 bases. Per germline, CDR1 SGDLS and CDR2 YYNGEE. CDR3 nucleotides: TGTGCCAGCAGCCTAAGGGGAGGAGGGACAGATACGCAGTATTTT. Protein product: CASSLRGGGTDTQYF.